These 3 T cell receptor beta chains share one sample of origin, sequenced in a study of regulatory T cells in long-lasting Graves disease. Time point: newly diagnosed GD, antithyroid drugs for less than 3 months. From RNA extracted from PBMCs, the TCR library was made. Construction of TCR beta libraries relied on iRepertoire HTBI primers and on Arm-PCR targeting CDR3 regions. TCRdb reanalysed the multiplex PCR reads using MiXCR and keeps one entry per CDR3 protein. The sample records roughly 350,000 distinct CDR3 sequences, 16% being singletons. These sequences were also reported in another study, on T cells in Graves' hyperthyroidism and ophthalmopathy.

The sequences come from peripheral blood mononuclear cells (PBMCs), collected at new diagnosis, from a patient treated with antithyroid drugs. Every receptor here comes from a man between 40 and 49 years old with Graves disease.

Points on this clonotype: A read error may be the cause here, since a much bigger clone is one base away. The chain uses TRBV27 and TRBJ2-7; D perhaps matches TRBD2 (7 bases). Trimming took 10 bases from V and 3 from J, leaving 19 bases between them. Germline CDR1 is MNHEY and CDR2 is SMNVEV (reference sequence). The CDR3 spans 14 residues. CDR3 sequence: CATRGGGGGYEQYF. CDR3 bases: TGTGCCACCAGAGGTGGGGGCGGGGGCTACGAGCAGTACTTC.

For this clonotype: This clone may be a read error of a much larger clone one base away. This likely comes from a read error, as the CDR3 has no conserved phenylalanine or tryptophan at its end. The chain recombines TRBV14 with TRBJ2-1; D is undetermined. The CDR3 has 13 residues. V shed 2 bases and J shed 5 bases, with 7 bases lying between them. The germline V gene encodes CDR1 SGHDN and CDR2 FVKESK. This CDR3 reads CASSQNTNNEQFC. For the CDR3, the DNA is TGTGCCAGCAGCCAAAACACCAACAATGAGCAGTTCTGC.

The chain is built from TRBV19 and TRBJ1-1; weak D call: TRBD1 (5 bases). Germline V lookup: CDR1 LNHDA, CDR2 SQIVND (reference sequence). This CDR3 spans 15 amino acids. The germline V and J ends were trimmed by 6 bases and 4 bases, with 18 bases remaining between them. The CDR3 coding sequence is TGTGCCAGTAGATCGGGAGTCGAGAGGGGCACTGAAGCTTTCTTT. As protein: CASRSGVERGTEAFF.